The 23 T cell receptor beta chains below were found in one sample sequenced in a study of response to subunit inactivated influenza vaccine. MiXCR, run by TCRdb on the RT-PCR reads, gives a single entry per CDR3 protein. The data hold about 570,000 distinct CDR3 sequences, with about an eighth observed a single time. The material was PBMCs from blood, obtained on the day of vaccination. The receptors come from a man aged 45 to 65 who received an inactivated influenza vaccine.

This clonotype was counted a few times. The chain combines TRBV9 with TRBJ2-7, with 13 bases that match TRBD2. V was clipped by 0 bases and J by 5 bases; unmatched bases: 8. The CDR3 loop spans 17 amino acids. Germline CDR1 and CDR2: SGDLS and YYNGEE. CDR3 DNA sequence: TGTGCCAGCAGCGTAGCGCCAGGACTAGCGGGAGCAGACGAGCAGTACTTC. This gives the protein CASSVAPGLAGADEQYF.

This clonotype showed up just a few times. V and J are TRBV6-2 or TRBV6-3 and TRBJ2-1, with 13 bases that match TRBD2. The CDR3 extends over 19 amino acids. CDR1 and CDR2 from the germline V gene are MNHEY and SVGEGT. V was clipped by 6 bases and J by 4 bases; unmatched bases: 15. The CDR3 coding sequence is TGTGCCAGCAGACACACGATCCAGACTAGCGGGGGGAGATACAATGAGCAGTTCTTC. This gives the protein CASRHTIQTSGGRYNEQFF.

The chain has TRBV12-3 or TRBV12-4 and TRBJ1-3; tentatively, D is TRBD1 (6 bases). Trimming left V 5 bases short and J 4 bases short, with 21 bases between. The CDR3 loop spans 17 amino acids. The CDR3 bases are TGTGCCAGCAGTCATAGAACCCAGGGGCTGAGCGGAAACACCATATATTTT. Its translation is CASSHRTQGLSGNTIYF.

This rearrangement joins TRBV7-9 to TRBJ2-7; the D is unclear. The CDR3 covers 14 residues. Germline CDR1 is SEHNR and CDR2 is FQNEAQ (reference sequence). Trimming took 1 base from V and 7 from J, leaving 14 bases between them. The CDR3 sequence is CASSLVGTLGEQYF. In DNA form, the CDR3 reads TGTGCCAGCAGCTTAGTTGGCACCTTGGGGGAGCAGTACTTC.

This clonotype was detected a few times. In nucleotides, the CDR3 is TGTGCCAGCAGCCAAGAAGGTGGTAGATCGGAGACCCAGTACTTC. Protein: CASSQEGGRSETQYF. The chain links TRBV4-2 to TRBJ2-5, with D unclear. Germline V CDR1 and CDR2: LGHNA, YNFKEQ. V dropped 0 bases and J dropped 5 bases, with 13 bases sitting between them. The CDR3 extends over 15 amino acids.

This clonotype was observed many times. This rearrangement joins TRBV20-1 to TRBJ2-3; 9 bases align to TRBD2. Germline CDR1 is DFQATT and CDR2 is SNEGSKA (reference sequence). V shed 3 bases and J 4 bases; nucleotides not matched to a gene: 8. The CDR3 runs 15 residues. CDR3 bases: TGCAGTGCTAGGGCCGCGGGAGGGCCCTCAGATACGCAGTATTTT. Protein: CSARAAGGPSDTQYF.

CDR3 protein: CASIWAGGARGEQFF. DNA of the CDR3: TGTGCCAGCATCTGGGCAGGGGGCGCGCGGGGAGAGCAGTTCTTC. The genes are TRBV12-3 or TRBV12-4 and TRBJ2-1; TRBD1 aligns across 8 bases. Trimming removed 7 bases from V and 10 bases from J; junction bases left unmatched: 15. This CDR3 is built from 15 residues.

The chain links TRBV6-2 or TRBV6-3 to TRBJ1-2; D remains unclear. There are 13 residues in the CDR3. V lost 8 bases to trimming and J lost 5 bases, with 15 bases between them. Germline-derived CDR1 and CDR2 are MNHEY and SVGEGT. The CDR3 bases are TGTGCCAGCCACCCCCGCGGGAGTTATGGCTACACCTTC. The encoded protein is CASHPRGSYGYTF.

This clonotype was seen ten or more times. CDR3 amino acids: CASSGPNQETQYF. CDR3 in DNA: TGTGCCAGCAGCGGCCCGAACCAAGAGACCCAGTACTTC. V usage is TRBV9 and J usage is TRBJ2-5; D is uncertain. The CDR3 runs to 13 residues. Germline V gene lookup returns CDR1 SGDLS and CDR2 YYNGEE. Trimming took off 3 bases at V and 0 bases at J, with 6 bases between the two ends.

Worth noting for this clonotype: At one end, the junction sequence differs from germline, possibly due to a read error. The rearrangement links TRBV14 to TRBJ2-1, with TRBD1 matching 8 bases. CDR1 SGHDN and CDR2 FVKESK come from the germline V gene. The CDR3 loop spans 15 amino acids. The CDR3 bases are TGTGCCAGCAGCCTTCGACAGGGGCCCCCCAATGAGCACTTCTTC. Translation: CASSLRQGPPNEHFF.

The rearrangement links TRBV12-3 or TRBV12-4 to TRBJ2-3; no reliable D call. The CDR3 is 14 residues long. Trimming shortened V by 7 bases and J by 4 bases, and 15 bases separated the two germline ends. This CDR3 is CASNPDNDADTQYF. Here the CDR3 DNA reads TGTGCCAGCAACCCCGACAACGACGCAGATACGCAGTATTTT.

The chain employs TRBV29-1 and TRBJ2-3; possibly TRBD2 for D (7 bases). Germline V lookup: CDR1 SQVTM, CDR2 ANQGSEA. The length of the CDR3 is 15 residues. Trimming took 2 bases from V and 6 from J, leaving 18 bases between them. The CDR3: CSVELSRGARDTQYF. CDR3 nucleotides: TGCAGCGTTGAATTGAGTCGGGGGGCCAGGGATACGCAGTATTTT.

The CDR3 here is CASSREILRELFF. The CDR3, as DNA: TGTGCCAGCAGCCGGGAAATCCTCCGGGAGCTGTTTTTT. This chain uses TRBV4-2 with TRBJ2-2; D uncertain. Germline loops: CDR1 LGHNA, CDR2 YNFKEQ. Trimming left V 4 bases short and J 9 bases short, with 12 bases between. CDR3 length: 13 residues.

In its sample, this clonotype was seen many times. CDR3 nucleotides: TGTGCCAGCAGGTCCACCGGAGGGGTAGGCATTCAGTACTTC. Translating it yields CASRSTGGVGIQYF. The V gene is TRBV7-2, the J gene TRBJ2-4; maybe TRBD2 (6 bases). Germline V gives CDR1 SGHTA, CDR2 FQGNSA. V was trimmed by 6 bases and J by 9 bases, leaving 18 bases between them. The CDR3 is made up of 14 amino acids.

The chain has TRBV29-1 and TRBJ1-2; 7 bases line up with TRBD1. J lost 5 bases, V lost 6 bases, and 6 bases had no gene match. Germline CDR1 SQVTM, CDR2 ANQGSEA. The CDR3 extends over 12 amino acids. The CDR3 sequence is CSVPVRGYGYTF. In nucleotides, the CDR3 is TGCAGCGTCCCGGTCAGGGGGTATGGCTACACCTTC.

The chain employs TRBV6-5 and TRBJ2-5; 7 nucleotides line up with TRBD1. Germline-derived CDR1 and CDR2 are MNHEY and SVGAGI. The V gene end was trimmed by 0 bases and the J gene end by 5 bases; junction bases not matched to a gene: 9. The CDR3 is 16 amino acids. CDR3 coding DNA: TGTGCCAGCAGTTACTCGCGCAGGGGGTTGGGGGAGACCCAGTACTTC. This encodes CASSYSRRGLGETQYF.

The chain has TRBV20-1 and TRBJ2-3; 7 bases agree with TRBD2. From germline, CDR1 is DFQATT and CDR2 SNEGSKA (reference sequence). CDR3 length: 15 amino acids. V lost 2 bases to trimming and J lost 2 bases; unmatched junction nucleotides: 7. CDR3 bases: TGCAGTGCTAGATCTCTAGCGGCAAACACAGATACGCAGTATTTT. The encoded protein is CSARSLAANTDTQYF.

This chain connects TRBV4-1 to TRBJ2-7; no clear D gene. This CDR3 is 15 amino acids long. V dropped 0 bases and J dropped 2 bases, with 11 bases sitting between them. Germline CDR1 MGHRA, CDR2 YSYEKL. The CDR3 sequence is CASSQELLNTYEQYF. For the CDR3, the DNA is TGCGCCAGCAGCCAAGAGCTCCTAAACACCTACGAGCAGTACTTC.

This chain connects TRBV19 to TRBJ1-4, with a weak D call TRBD1 (5 bases). The germline V gene encodes CDR1 LNHDA and CDR2 SQIVND (reference sequence). Trimming stripped 4 bases from V and 3 bases from J, with 24 bases between. This CDR3 has 19 residues. CDR3 region: CASSNRGLFLSGANEKLFF. CDR3 nucleotide sequence: TGTGCCAGTAGTAACCGGGGACTGTTCCTTTCCGGAGCTAATGAAAAACTGTTTTTT.

This clonotype showed up just once. The junction differs from germline at one of its ends, possibly a read error. The rearrangement links TRBV20-1 to TRBJ2-1, with 8 positions matching TRBD2. CDR1 is DFQATT and CDR2 is SNEGSKA in the germline V gene (reference sequence). The CDR3 consists of 16 residues. CDR3 loop: CCARDPWDRGGAEQFF. The CDR3, as DNA: TGCTGTGCTAGAGATCCGTGGGACCGGGGGGGCGCTGAGCAGTTCTTC.

This clonotype was observed a handful of times. The rearrangement links TRBV5-6 to TRBJ1-1; TRBD1 agrees at 7 bases. The CDR3 is 15 residues long. V lost 0 bases and J lost 3; bases outside the gene matches: 5. CDR1 is SGHDT and CDR2 is YYEEEE in the germline V gene. CDR3 sequence (DNA): TGTGCCAGCAGCTTGGAGGGACAGACATACACTGAAGCTTTCTTT. As protein: CASSLEGQTYTEAFF.

This clonotype has only one observation. The V gene is TRBV20-1, the J gene TRBJ2-5, with 10 bases aligning to TRBD2. The ends lost 6 bases at V and 4 bases at J; junction bases unmatched: 8. CDR1 and CDR2 (germline): DFQATT, SNEGSKA (reference sequence). The CDR3 covers 14 residues. CDR3 residues: CSAKPRLAGETQYF. The CDR3 bases are TGCAGTGCCAAACCCCGACTAGCGGGAGAGACCCAGTACTTC.

The V call is TRBV9, the J call TRBJ2-5; the D gene is possibly TRBD2 (5 bases). CDR1 is SGDLS, CDR2 YYNGEE, per germline. V was shortened by 4 bases and J by 1 base, with 11 bases between the two germline ends. This CDR3 is built from 14 residues. As DNA, the CDR3 is TGTGCCAGCAGCCTGCGCGGGTTCCAAGAGACCCAGTACTTC. Its translation: CASSLRGFQETQYF.